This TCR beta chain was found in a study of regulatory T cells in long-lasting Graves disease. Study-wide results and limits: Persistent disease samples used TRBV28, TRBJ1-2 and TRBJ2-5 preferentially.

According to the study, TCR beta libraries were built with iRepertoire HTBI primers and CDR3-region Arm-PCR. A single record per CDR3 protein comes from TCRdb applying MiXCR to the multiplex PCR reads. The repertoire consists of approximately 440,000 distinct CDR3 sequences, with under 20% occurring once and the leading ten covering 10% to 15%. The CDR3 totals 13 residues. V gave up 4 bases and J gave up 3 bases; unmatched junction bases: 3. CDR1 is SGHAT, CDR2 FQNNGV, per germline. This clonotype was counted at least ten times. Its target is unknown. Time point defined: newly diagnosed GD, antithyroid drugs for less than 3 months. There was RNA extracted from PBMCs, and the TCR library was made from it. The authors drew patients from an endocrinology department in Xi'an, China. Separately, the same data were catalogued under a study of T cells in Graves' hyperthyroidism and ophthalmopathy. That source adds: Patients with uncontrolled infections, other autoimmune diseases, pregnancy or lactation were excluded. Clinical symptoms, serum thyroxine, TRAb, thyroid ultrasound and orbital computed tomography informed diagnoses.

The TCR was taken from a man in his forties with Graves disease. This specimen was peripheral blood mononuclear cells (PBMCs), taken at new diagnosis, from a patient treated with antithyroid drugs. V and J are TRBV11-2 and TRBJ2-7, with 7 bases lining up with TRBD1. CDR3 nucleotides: TGTGCCAGCAGCTCCGGGACAGTCTACGAGCAGTACTTC. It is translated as CASSSGTVYEQYF.